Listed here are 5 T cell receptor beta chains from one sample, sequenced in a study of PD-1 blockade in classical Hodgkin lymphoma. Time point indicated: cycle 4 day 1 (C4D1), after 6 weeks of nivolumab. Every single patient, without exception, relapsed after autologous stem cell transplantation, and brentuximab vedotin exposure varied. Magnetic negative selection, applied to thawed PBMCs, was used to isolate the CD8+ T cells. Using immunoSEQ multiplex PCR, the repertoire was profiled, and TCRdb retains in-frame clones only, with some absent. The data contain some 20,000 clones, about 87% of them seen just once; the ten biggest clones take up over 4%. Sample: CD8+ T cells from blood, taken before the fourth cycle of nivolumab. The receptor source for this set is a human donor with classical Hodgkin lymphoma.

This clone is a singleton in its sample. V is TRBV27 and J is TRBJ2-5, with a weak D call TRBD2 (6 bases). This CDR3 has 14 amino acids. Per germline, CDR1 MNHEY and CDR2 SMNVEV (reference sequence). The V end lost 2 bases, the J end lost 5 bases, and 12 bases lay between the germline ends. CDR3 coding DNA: TGTGCCAGCAGTTTAAGGCGGGACGGGGAGACCCAGTACTTC. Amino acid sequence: CASSLRRDGETQYF.

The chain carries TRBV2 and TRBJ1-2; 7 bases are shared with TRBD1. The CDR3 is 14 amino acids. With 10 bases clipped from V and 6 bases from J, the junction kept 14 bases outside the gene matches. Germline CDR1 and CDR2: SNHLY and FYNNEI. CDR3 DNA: TGTGCCAACCTCGAGGGATTGGGGACAGATGGCTACACCTTC. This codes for CANLEGLGTDGYTF.

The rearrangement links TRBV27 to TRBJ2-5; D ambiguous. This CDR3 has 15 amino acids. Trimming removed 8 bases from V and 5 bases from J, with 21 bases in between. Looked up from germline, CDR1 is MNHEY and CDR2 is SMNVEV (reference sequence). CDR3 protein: CASGARLDGWETQYF. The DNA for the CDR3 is TGTGCCAGCGGAGCAAGGCTGGACGGATGGGAGACCCAGTACTTC.

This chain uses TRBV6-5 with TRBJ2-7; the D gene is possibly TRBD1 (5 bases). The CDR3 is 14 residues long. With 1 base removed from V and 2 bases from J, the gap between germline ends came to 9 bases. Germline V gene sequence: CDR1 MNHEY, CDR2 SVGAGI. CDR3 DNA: TGTGCCAGCAGTTACTTTGACAGCACCTACGAGCAGTACTTC. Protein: CASSYFDSTYEQYF.

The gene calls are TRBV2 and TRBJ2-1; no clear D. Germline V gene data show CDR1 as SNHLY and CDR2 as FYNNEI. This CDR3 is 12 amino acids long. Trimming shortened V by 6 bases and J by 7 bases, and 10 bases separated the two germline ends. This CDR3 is CASSVLENEQFF. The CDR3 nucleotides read TGTGCCAGCAGCGTCCTAGAGAATGAGCAGTTCTTC. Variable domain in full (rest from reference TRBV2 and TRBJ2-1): EPEVTQTPSHQVTQMGQEVILRCVPISNHLYFYWYRQILGQKVEFLVSFYNNEISEKSEIFDDQFSVERPDGSNFTLKIRSTKLEDSAMYFCASSVLENEQFFGPGTRLTVL.